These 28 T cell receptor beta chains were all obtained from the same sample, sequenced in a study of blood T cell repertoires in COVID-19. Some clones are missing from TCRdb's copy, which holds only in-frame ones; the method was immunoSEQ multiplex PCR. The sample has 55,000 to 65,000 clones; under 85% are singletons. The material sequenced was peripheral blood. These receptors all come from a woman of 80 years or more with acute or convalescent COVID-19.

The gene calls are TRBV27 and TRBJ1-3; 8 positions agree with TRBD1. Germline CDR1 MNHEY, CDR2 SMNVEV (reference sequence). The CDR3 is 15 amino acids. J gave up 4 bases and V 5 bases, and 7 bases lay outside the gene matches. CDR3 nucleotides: TGTGCCAGCAGTCCGACAGGGGCAAGGGGAAACACCATATATTTT. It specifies CASSPTGARGNTIYF.

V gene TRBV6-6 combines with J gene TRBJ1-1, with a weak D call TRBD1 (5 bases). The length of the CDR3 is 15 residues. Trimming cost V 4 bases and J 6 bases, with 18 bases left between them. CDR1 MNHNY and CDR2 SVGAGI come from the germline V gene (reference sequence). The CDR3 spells CASSSPRGEKAEAFF. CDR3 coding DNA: TGTGCCAGCAGTTCCCCTCGGGGGGAAAAGGCTGAAGCTTTCTTT.

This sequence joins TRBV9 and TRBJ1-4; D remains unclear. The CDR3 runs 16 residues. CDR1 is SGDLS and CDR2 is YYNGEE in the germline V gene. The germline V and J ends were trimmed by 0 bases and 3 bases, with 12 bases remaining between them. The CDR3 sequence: CASSVVGRSPNEKLFF. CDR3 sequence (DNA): TGTGCCAGCAGCGTAGTCGGCAGGTCTCCTAATGAAAAACTGTTTTTT.

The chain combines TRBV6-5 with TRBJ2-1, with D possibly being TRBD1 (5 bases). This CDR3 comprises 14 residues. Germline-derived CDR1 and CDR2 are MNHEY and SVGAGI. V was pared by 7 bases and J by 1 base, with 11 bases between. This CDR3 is CASTQGASYNEQFF. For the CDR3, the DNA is TGTGCCAGCACCCAAGGGGCTTCCTACAATGAGCAGTTCTTC.

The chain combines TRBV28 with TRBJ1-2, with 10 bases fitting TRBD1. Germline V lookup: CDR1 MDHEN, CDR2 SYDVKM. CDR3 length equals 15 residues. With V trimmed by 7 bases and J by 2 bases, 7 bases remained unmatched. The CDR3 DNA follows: TGTGCCAGCACCCCCGGACAGGGGGTCAACTATGGCTACACCTTC. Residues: CASTPGQGVNYGYTF.

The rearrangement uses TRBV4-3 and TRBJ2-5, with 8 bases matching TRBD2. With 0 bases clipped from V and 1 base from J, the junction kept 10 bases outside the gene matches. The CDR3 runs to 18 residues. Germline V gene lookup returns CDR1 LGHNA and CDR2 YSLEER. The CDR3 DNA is TGCGCCAGCAGCCAAGACCCTCCTAGCGGGTACGTCCAAGAGACCCAGTACTTC. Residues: CASSQDPPSGYVQETQYF.

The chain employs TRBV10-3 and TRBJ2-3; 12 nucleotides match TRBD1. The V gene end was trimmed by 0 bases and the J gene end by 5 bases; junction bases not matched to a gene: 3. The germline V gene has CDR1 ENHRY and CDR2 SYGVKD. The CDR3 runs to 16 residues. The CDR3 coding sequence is TGTGCCATCAGTGAGTCGGGACAGGGGGCAGTAGATACGCAGTATTTT. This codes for CAISESGQGAVDTQYF.

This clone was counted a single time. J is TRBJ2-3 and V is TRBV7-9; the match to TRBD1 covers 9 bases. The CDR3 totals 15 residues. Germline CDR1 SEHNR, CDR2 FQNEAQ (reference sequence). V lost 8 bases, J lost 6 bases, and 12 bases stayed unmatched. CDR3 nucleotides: TGTGCCAGCCTCATATCCGGGACAGGGAAGGATACGCAGTATTTT. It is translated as CASLISGTGKDTQYF.

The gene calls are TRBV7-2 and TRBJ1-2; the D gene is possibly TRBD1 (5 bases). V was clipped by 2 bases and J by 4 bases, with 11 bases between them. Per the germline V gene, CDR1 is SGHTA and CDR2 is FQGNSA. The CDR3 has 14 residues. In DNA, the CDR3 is TGTGCCAGCAGCTTATCAGGGAAGGCCTATGGCTACACCTTC. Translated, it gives CASSLSGKAYGYTF.

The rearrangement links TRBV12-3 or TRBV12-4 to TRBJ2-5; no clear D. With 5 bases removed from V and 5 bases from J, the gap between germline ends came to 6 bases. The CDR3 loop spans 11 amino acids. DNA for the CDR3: TGTGCCAGCAGTGTTGAGGAGACCCAGTACTTC. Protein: CASSVEETQYF.

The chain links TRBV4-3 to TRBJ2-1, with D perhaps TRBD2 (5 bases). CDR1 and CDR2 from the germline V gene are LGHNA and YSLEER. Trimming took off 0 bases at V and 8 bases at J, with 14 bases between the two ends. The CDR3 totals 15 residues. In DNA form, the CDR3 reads TGCGCCAGCAGCCAAGATGGGCTCATCGGGGATGAGCAGTTCTTC. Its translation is CASSQDGLIGDEQFF.

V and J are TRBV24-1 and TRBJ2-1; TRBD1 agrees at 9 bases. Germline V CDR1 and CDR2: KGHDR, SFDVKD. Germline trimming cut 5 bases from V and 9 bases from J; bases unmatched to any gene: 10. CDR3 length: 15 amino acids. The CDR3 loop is CATSGLPGQGSEQFF. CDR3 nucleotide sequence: TGTGCCACCAGTGGCCTACCGGGACAGGGCAGTGAGCAGTTCTTC.

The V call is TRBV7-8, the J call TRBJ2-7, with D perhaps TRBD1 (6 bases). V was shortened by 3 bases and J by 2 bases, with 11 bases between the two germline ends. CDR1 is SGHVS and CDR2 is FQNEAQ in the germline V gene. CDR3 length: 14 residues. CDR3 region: CASSFGTQAYEQYF. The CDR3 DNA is TGTGCCAGCAGCTTTGGGACACAAGCCTACGAGCAGTACTTC.

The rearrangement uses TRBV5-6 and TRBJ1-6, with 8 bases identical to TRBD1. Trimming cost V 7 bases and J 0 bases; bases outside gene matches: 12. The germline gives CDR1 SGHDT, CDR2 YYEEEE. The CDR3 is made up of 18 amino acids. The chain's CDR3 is CASHGQGPPSSYNSPLHF. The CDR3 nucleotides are TGTGCCAGCCACGGACAGGGTCCTCCGAGCTCCTATAATTCACCCCTCCACTTT.

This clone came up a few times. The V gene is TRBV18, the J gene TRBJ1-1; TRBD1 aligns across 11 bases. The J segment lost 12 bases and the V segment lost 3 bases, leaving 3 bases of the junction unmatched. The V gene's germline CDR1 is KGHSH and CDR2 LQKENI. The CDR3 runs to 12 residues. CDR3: CASSPTDRGPFF. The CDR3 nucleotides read TGTGCCAGCTCACCCACGGACAGGGGGCCTTTCTTT.

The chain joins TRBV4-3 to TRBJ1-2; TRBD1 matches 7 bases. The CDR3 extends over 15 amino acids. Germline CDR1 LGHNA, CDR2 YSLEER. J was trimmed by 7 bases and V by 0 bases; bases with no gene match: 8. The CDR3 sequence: CASSQDPAGGSGYTF. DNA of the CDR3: TGCGCCAGCAGCCAAGATCCGGCAGGGGGTTCTGGCTACACCTTC.

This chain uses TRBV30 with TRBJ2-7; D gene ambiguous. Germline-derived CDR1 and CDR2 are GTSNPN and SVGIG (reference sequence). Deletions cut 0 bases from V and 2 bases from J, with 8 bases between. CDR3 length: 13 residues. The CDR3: CAWSVQVTYEQYF. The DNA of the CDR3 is TGTGCCTGGAGTGTCCAGGTTACCTACGAGCAGTACTTC.

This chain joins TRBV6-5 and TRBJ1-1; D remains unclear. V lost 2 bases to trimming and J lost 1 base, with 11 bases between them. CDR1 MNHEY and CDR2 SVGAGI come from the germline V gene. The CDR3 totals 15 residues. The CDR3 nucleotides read TGTGCCAGCAGTTACGATCTAAACCCGAACACTGAAGCTTTCTTT. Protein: CASSYDLNPNTEAFF.

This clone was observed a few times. The CDR3 reads CASSQDGTDYSPLHF. The CDR3 DNA sequence: TGCGCCAGCAGCCAAGATGGGACAGATTATTCACCCCTCCACTTT. This chain connects TRBV4-3 to TRBJ1-6; 7 bases line up with TRBD1. J was trimmed by 8 bases and V by 0 bases; bases with no gene match: 4. Per the germline V gene, CDR1 is LGHNA and CDR2 is YSLEER. This CDR3 contains 15 residues.

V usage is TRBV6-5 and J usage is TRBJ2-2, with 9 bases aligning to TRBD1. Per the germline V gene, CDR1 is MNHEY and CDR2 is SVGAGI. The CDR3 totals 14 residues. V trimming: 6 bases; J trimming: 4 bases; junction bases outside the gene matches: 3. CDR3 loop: CASSGTGRTGELFF. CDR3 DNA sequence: TGTGCCAGCAGCGGGACAGGGCGCACCGGGGAGCTGTTTTTT.

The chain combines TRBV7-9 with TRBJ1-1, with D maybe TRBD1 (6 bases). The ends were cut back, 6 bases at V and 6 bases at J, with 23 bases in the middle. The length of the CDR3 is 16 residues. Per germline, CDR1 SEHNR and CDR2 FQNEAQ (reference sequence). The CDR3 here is CASSSRQESSWAEAFF. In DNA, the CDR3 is TGTGCCAGCAGTTCTCGACAGGAGTCCAGTTGGGCTGAAGCTTTCTTT.

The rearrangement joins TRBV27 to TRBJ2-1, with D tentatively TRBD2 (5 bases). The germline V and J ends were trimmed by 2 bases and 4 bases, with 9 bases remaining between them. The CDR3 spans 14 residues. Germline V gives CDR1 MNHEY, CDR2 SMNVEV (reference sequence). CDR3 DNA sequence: TGTGCCAGCAGTTTAATTCGCGGGTACAATGAGCAGTTCTTC. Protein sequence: CASSLIRGYNEQFF.

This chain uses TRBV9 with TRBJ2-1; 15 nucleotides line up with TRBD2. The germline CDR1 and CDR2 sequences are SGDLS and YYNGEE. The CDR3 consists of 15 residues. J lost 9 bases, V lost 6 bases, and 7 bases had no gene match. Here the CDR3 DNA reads TGTGCCAGCACCGGACTAGCGGGGGGGCATAGTGAGCAGTTCTTC. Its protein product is CASTGLAGGHSEQFF.

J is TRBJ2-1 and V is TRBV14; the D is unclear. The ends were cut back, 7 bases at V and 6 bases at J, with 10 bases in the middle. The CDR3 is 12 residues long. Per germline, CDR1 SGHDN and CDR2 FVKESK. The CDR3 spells CASNQNSNEQFF. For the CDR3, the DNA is TGTGCCAGCAACCAGAACAGCAATGAGCAGTTCTTC. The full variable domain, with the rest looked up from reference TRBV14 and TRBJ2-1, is EAGVTQFPSHSVIEKGQTVTLRCDPISGHDNLYWYRRVMGKEIKFLLHFVKESKQDESGMPNNRFLAERTGGTYSTLKVQPAELEDSGVYFCASNQNSNEQFFGPGTRLTVL.

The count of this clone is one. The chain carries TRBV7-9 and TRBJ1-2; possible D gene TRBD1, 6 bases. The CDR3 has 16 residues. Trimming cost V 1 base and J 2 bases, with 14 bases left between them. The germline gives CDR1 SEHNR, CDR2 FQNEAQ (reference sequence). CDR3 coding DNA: TGTGCCAGCAGCTTAGACCAAGTTGGACAGAACTATGGCTACACCTTC. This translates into CASSLDQVGQNYGYTF.

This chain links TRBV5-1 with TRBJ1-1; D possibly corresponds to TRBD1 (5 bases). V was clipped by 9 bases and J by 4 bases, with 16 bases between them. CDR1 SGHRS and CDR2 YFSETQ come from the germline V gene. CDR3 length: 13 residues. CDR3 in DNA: TGCGCCACGCAAACCGGGGGAGGCACTGAAGCTTTCTTT. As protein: CATQTGGGTEAFF.

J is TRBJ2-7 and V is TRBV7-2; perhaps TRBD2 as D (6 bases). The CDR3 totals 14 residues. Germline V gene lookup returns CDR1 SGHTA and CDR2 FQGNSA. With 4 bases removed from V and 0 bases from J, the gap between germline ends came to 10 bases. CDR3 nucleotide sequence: TGTGCCAGCAGCTGGGACTCTAGCTCCTACGAGCAGTACTTC. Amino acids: CASSWDSSSYEQYF.

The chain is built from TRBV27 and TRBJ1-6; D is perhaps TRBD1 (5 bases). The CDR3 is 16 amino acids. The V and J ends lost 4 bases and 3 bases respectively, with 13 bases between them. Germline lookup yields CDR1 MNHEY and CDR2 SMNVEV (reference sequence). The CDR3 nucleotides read TGTGCCAGCAGTTCGGGTGGGACTATCTATAATTCACCCCTCCACTTT. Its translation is CASSSGGTIYNSPLHF.